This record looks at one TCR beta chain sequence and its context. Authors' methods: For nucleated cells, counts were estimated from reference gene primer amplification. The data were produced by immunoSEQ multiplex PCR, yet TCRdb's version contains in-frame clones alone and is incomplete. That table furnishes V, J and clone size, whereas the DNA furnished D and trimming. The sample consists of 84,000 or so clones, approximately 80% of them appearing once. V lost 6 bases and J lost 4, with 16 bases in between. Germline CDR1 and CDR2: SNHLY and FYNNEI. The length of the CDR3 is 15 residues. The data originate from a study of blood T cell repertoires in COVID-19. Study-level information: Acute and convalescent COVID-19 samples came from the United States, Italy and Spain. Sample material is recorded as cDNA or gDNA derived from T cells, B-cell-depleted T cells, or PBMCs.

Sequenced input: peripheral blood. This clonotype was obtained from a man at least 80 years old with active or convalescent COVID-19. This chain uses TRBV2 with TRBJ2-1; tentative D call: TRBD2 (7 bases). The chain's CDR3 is CASRRGRGSYNEQFF. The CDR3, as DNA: TGTGCCAGCAGGAGGGGGAGGGGTTCGTACAATGAGCAGTTCTTC.